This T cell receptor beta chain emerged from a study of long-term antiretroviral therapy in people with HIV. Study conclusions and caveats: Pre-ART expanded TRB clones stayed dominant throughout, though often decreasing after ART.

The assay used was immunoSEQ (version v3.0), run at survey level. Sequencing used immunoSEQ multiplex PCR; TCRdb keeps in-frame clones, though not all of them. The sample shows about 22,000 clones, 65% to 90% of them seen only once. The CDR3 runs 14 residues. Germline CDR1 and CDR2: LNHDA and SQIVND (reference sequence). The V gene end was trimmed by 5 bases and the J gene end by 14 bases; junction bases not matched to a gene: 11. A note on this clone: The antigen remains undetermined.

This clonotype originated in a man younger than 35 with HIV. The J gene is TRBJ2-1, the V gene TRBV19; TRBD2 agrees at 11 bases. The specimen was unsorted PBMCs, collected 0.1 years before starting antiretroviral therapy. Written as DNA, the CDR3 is TGTGCCAGTAGTGAACTAGCGGGAGAGGTAACCAAGTTCTTC. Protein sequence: CASSELAGEVTKFF.